Below, 15 T cell receptor beta chains from the same sample are listed, as sequenced in a study of shared clonotypes between healthy human individuals. Here immunoSEQ multiplex PCR was the method, and the copy in TCRdb shows in-frame clones only, minus some. The data show fewer than 3 million clones, roughly 90% seen once. The sample taken for sequencing was naive CD4+ T cells from PBMCs. Subset: CD45RA+ positively selected. These receptors originate from a man aged 18-30 years in good health. Some clones in this sample may be carry-over from other donors' samples.

The V call is TRBV28, the J call TRBJ1-5; D is unresolved. The CDR3 has 15 amino acids. CDR1 and CDR2 from the germline V gene are MDHEN and SYDVKM. V was clipped by 8 bases and J by 1 base, with 15 bases between them. The CDR3 protein is CASAVRGLSNQPQHF. In DNA form, the CDR3 reads TGTGCCAGCGCCGTTCGTGGGTTGAGCAATCAGCCCCAGCATTTT.

The chain joins TRBV6-1 to TRBJ2-1, with 13 bases matching TRBD2. Germline-derived CDR1 and CDR2 are MNHNS and SASEGT. CDR3 length: 18 residues. V trimming: 2 bases; J trimming: 6 bases; junction bases outside the gene matches: 10. For the CDR3, the DNA is TGTGCCAGCAGTGAAAGAATTCTGGGGACTAGCGGGACCAATGAGCAGTTCTTC. Translating it yields CASSERILGTSGTNEQFF.

The chain joins TRBV15 to TRBJ1-1; D is unresolved. The length of the CDR3 is 15 residues. V lost 1 base, J lost 1 base, and 10 bases lay in between. Per germline, CDR1 LNHNV and CDR2 YYDKDF (reference sequence). Here the CDR3 DNA reads TGTGCCACCAGCAGAGCGACCCGGAGGAACACTGAAGCTTTCTTT. Residues: CATSRATRRNTEAFF.

This chain links TRBV28 with TRBJ2-7, with D unresolved. In germline, CDR1 is MDHEN, CDR2 SYDVKM. The CDR3 is 14 residues long. The V gene lost 3 bases and the J gene lost 4 bases, with 13 bases spanning the gap. The DNA of the CDR3 is TGTGCCAGCAGTTTTAAGGGCAGATTTTACGAGCAGTACTTC. Translated: CASSFKGRFYEQYF.

This sequence joins TRBV14 and TRBJ2-7, with 9 bases that match TRBD1. This CDR3 has 15 residues. Per the germline V gene, CDR1 is SGHDN and CDR2 is FVKESK. V lost 1 base and J lost 2; bases outside the gene matches: 3. The CDR3, as DNA: TGTGCCAGCAGCCAAGGAGACAGGGGGACCTACGAGCAGTACTTC. Its protein is CASSQGDRGTYEQYF. The full variable domain, with the rest looked up from reference TRBV14 and TRBJ2-7, is EAGVTQFPSHSVIEKGQTVTLRCDPISGHDNLYWYRRVMGKEIKFLLHFVKESKQDESGMPNNRFLAERTGGTYSTLKVQPAELEDSGVYFCASSQGDRGTYEQYFGPGTRLTVT.

CDR3: CASSLTGEWNEQYF. The CDR3 nucleotides read TGTGCCAGCAGTTTAACAGGGGAATGGAACGAGCAGTACTTC. The chain recombines TRBV28 with TRBJ2-7; 7 bases fit TRBD1. Germline V CDR1 and CDR2: MDHEN, SYDVKM. The ends lost 2 bases at V and 5 bases at J; junction bases unmatched: 6. The CDR3 runs to 14 residues.

The genes are TRBV7-6 and TRBJ2-1; D may be TRBD1 (5 bases). The V gene lost 5 bases and the J gene lost 5 bases, with 19 bases spanning the gap. The CDR3 is made up of 16 amino acids. Germline values: CDR1 SGHVS, CDR2 FNYEAQ. This chain's CDR3 is CASSRVGSGFDNEQFF. The CDR3 nucleotides are TGTGCCAGCAGCCGAGTGGGCTCAGGGTTCGACAATGAGCAGTTCTTC. Looking up the rest from reference TRBV7-6 and TRBJ2-1 gives the full variable domain: GAGVSQSPRYKVTKRGQDVALRCDPISGHVSLYWYRQALGQGPEFLTYFNYEAQQDKSGLPNDRFSAERPEGSISTLTIQRTEQRDSAMYRCASSRVGSGFDNEQFFGPGTRLTVL.

This clone has a single count. V and J are TRBV29-1 and TRBJ1-5, with TRBD1 as a possible D gene (5 bases). The CDR3 length is 14 residues. Trimming took 1 base from V and 2 from J, leaving 9 bases between them. Germline V lookup: CDR1 SQVTM, CDR2 ANQGSEA. The CDR3 reads CSVEGGDGNQPQHF. Written as DNA, the CDR3 is TGCAGCGTTGAAGGAGGGGACGGCAATCAGCCCCAGCATTTT.

J is TRBJ2-5 and V is TRBV9, with 11 positions matching TRBD2. This CDR3 contains 15 residues. The V gene end was trimmed by 4 bases and the J gene end by 4 bases; junction bases not matched to a gene: 6. Looked up from germline, CDR1 is SGDLS and CDR2 is YYNGEE. The CDR3 DNA is TGTGCCAGCAGCCGAGACGGGACTAGCGGAGAGACCCAGTACTTC. It yields the protein CASSRDGTSGETQYF.

This chain uses TRBV7-2 with TRBJ1-3, with D hard to call. CDR3 length: 15 residues. V lost 1 base and J lost 4, with 11 bases in between. Germline V gives CDR1 SGHTA, CDR2 FQGNSA. The CDR3 DNA reads TGTGCCAGCAGCTTAGATAGGCTGGGGGGAAACACCATATATTTT. This translates into CASSLDRLGGNTIYF.

This clone was counted a few times. This chain links TRBV2 with TRBJ2-7, with unresolved D. This CDR3 has 14 residues. CDR1 and CDR2 from the germline V gene are SNHLY and FYNNEI. Trimming removed 6 bases from V and 3 bases from J, with 15 bases in between. CDR3 coding DNA: TGTGCCAGCAGACGCCGGACCGGTAACTACGAGCAGTACTTC. It is translated as CASRRRTGNYEQYF.

This clone appeared once. The rearrangement links TRBV30 to TRBJ1-1; 9 nucleotides match TRBD1. Looked up from germline, CDR1 is GTSNPN and CDR2 is SVGIG (reference sequence). Unmatched junction bases numbered 1, after V lost 1 base and J lost 4 bases. The CDR3 totals 13 residues. The CDR3 loop reads CAWSGDRATEAFF. CDR3 DNA: TGTGCCTGGAGTGGGGACAGGGCCACTGAAGCTTTCTTT.

The chain carries TRBV7-6 and TRBJ1-1; the D is unclear. V was cut by 0 bases and J by 8 bases, with 10 bases left in between. CDR1 and CDR2 (germline): SGHVS, FNYEAQ. CDR3 length equals 13 residues. The CDR3 is CASSLASQNEAFF. The CDR3 nucleotides read TGTGCCAGCAGCTTAGCCAGTCAAAACGAAGCTTTCTTT.

The V call is TRBV2, the J call TRBJ2-7; 7 positions agree with TRBD1. This CDR3 contains 15 residues. Germline CDR1 is SNHLY and CDR2 is FYNNEI. Germline trimming cut 1 base from V and 2 bases from J; bases unmatched to any gene: 5. CDR3 nucleotide sequence: TGTGCCAGCAGTGAAGAGGGGGCTGCTCCCTACGAGCAGTACTTC. It encodes CASSEEGAAPYEQYF.

The chain couples TRBV5-6 to TRBJ2-7; D might be TRBD2 (5 bases). Trimming took off 2 bases at V and 2 bases at J, with 14 bases between the two ends. The V gene's germline CDR1 is SGHDT and CDR2 YYEEEE. There are 15 residues in the CDR3. The CDR3 DNA follows: TGTGCCAGCAGCTTTGATGTTAGCGACACCTACGAGCAGTACTTC. It specifies CASSFDVSDTYEQYF.